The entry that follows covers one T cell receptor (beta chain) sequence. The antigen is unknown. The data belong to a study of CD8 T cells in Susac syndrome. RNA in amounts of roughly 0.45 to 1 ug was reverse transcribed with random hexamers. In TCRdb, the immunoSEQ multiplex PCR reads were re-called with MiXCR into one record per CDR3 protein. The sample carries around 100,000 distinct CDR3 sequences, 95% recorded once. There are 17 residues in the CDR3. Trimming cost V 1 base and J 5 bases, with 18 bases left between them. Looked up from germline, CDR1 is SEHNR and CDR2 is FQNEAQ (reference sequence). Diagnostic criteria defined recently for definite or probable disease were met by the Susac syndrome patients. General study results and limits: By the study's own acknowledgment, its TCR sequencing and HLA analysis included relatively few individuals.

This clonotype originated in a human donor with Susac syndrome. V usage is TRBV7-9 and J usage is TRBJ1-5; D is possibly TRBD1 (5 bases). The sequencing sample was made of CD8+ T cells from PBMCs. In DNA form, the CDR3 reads TGTGCCAGCAGCTTAGAGGCCGAGGGGATACAGGATCAGCCCCAGCATTTT. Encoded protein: CASSLEAEGIQDQPQHF.